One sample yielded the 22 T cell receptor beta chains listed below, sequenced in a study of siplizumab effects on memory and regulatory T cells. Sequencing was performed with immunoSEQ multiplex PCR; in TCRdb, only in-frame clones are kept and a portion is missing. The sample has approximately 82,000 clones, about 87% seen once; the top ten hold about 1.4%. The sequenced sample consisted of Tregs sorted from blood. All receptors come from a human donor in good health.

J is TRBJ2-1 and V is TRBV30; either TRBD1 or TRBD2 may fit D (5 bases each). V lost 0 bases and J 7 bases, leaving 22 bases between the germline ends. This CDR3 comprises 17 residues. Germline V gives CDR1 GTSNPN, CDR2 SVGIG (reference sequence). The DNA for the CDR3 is TGTGCCTGGAGTGTATGGGCCAGAGGGGTATATCCTAATGAGCAGTTCTTC. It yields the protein CAWSVWARGVYPNEQFF.

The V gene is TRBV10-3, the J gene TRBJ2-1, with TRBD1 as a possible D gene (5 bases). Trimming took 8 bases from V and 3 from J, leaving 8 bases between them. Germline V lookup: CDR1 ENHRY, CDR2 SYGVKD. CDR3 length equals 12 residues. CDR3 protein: CAIGRVYNEQFF. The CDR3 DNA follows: TGTGCCATCGGCAGGGTCTACAATGAGCAGTTCTTC.

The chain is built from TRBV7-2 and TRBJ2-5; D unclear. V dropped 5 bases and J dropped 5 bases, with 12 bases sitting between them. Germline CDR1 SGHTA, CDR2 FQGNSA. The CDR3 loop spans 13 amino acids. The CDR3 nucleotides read TGTGCCAGCAGCCCCCTAACTGTTGAGACCCAGTACTTC. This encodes CASSPLTVETQYF.

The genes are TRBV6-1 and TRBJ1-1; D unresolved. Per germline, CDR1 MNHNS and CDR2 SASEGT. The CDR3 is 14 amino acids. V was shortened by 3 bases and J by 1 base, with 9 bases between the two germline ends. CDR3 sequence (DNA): TGTGCCAGCAGTGAGGGCTTTCGGAACACTGAAGCTTTCTTT. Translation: CASSEGFRNTEAFF.

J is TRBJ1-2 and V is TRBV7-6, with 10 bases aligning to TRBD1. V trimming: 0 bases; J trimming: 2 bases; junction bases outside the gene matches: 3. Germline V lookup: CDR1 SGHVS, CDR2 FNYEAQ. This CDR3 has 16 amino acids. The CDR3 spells CASSLAGDRGNYGYTF. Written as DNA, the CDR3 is TGTGCCAGCAGCTTAGCGGGGGACAGGGGAAACTATGGCTACACCTTC.

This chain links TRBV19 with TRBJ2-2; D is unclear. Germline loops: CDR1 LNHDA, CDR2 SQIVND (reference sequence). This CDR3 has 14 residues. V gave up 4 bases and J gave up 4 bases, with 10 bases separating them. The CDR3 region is CASSKGFSTGELFF. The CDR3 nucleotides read TGTGCCAGTAGTAAGGGCTTTAGCACCGGGGAGCTGTTTTTT.

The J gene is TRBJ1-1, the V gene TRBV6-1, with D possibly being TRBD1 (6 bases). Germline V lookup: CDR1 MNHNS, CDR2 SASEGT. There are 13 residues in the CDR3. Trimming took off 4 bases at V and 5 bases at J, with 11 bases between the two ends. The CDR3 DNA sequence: TGTGCCAGCAGTGCACAGGGTTTTACTGAAGCTTTCTTT. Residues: CASSAQGFTEAFF.

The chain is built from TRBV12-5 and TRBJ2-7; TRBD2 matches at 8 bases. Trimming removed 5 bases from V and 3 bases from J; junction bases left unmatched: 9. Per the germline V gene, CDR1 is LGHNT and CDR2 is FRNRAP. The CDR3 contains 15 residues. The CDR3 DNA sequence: TGTGCTAGTGGTACCCGCTCGGGGGGGAGCTACGAGCAGTACTTC. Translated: CASGTRSGGSYEQYF.

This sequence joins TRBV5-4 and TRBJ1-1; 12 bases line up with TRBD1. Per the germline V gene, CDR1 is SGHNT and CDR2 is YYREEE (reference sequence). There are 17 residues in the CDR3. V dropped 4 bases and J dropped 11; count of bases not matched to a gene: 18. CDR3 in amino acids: CASSDLSGTGGSRLAFF. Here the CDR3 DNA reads TGTGCCAGCAGCGATCTTTCCGGGACAGGGGGCTCAAGGTTGGCTTTCTTT.

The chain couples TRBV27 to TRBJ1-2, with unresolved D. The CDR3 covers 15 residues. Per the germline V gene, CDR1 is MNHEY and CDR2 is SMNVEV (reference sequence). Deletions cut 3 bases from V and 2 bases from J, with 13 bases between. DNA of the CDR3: TGTGCCAGCAGTTTTGGATATGGAGTCAACTATGGCTACACCTTC. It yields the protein CASSFGYGVNYGYTF.

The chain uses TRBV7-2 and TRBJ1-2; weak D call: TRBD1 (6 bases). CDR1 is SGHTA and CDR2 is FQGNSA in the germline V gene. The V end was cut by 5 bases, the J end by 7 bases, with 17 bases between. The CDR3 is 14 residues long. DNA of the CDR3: TGTGCCAGCAGCCCCGGTGGGGGCCTCGGTGGCTACACCTTC. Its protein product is CASSPGGGLGGYTF. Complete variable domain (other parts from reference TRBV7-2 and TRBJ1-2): GAGVSQSPSNKVTEKGKDVELRCDPISGHTALYWYRQSLGQGLEFLIYFQGNSAPDKSGLPSDRFSAERTGGSVSTLTIQRTQQEDSAVYLCASSPGGGLGGYTFGSGTRLTVV.

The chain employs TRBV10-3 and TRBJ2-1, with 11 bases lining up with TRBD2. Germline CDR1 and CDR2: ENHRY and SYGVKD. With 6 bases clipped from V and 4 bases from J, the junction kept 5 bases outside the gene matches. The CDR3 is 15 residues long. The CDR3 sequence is CAIRSGTSGYNEQFF. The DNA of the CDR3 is TGTGCCATCAGATCCGGGACTAGCGGTTACAATGAGCAGTTCTTC.

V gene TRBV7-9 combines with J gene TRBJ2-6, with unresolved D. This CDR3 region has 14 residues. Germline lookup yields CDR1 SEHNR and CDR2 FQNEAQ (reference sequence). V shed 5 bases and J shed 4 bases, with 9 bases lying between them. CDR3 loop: CASSPLGGANVLTF. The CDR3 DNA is TGTGCCAGCAGCCCCCTAGGAGGGGCCAACGTCCTGACTTTC.

The CDR3 sequence: CASSFVTNYGYTF. CDR3 in DNA: TGTGCCAGCAGTTTCGTCACTAACTATGGCTACACCTTC. This chain joins TRBV28 and TRBJ1-2; D call uncertain. Trimming cost V 3 bases and J 0 bases, with 5 bases left between them. Looked up from germline, CDR1 is MDHEN and CDR2 is SYDVKM. There are 13 residues in the CDR3.

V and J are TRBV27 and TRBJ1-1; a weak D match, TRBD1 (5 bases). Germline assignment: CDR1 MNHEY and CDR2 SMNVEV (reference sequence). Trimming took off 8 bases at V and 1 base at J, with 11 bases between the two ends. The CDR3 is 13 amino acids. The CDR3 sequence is CASSGGSNTEAFF. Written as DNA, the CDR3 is TGTGCCAGCTCGGGGGGGTCGAACACTGAAGCTTTCTTT.

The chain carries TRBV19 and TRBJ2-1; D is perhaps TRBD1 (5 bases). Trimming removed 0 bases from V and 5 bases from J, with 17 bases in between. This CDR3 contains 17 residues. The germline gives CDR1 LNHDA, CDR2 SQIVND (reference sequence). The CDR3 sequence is CASSIDDSTRTHNEQFF. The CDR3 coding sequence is TGTGCCAGTAGTATAGATGACAGTACCCGAACACACAATGAGCAGTTCTTC.

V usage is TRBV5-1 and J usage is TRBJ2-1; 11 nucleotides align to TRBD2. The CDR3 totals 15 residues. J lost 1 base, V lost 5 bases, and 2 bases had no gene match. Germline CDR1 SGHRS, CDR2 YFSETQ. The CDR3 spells CASSSSGGSYNEQFF. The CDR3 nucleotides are TGCGCCAGCAGTTCTAGCGGGGGGTCCTACAATGAGCAGTTCTTC.

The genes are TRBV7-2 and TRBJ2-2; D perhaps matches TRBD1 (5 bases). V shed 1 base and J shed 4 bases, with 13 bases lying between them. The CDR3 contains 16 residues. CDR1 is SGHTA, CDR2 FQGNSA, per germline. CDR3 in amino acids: CASSLVYRSGTGELFF. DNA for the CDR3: TGTGCCAGCAGCTTAGTCTACAGGTCGGGCACCGGGGAGCTGTTTTTT. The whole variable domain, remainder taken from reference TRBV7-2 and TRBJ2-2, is GAGVSQSPSNKVTEKGKDVELRCDPISGHTALYWYRQSLGQGLEFLIYFQGNSAPDKSGLPSDRFSAERTGGSVSTLTIQRTQQEDSAVYLCASSLVYRSGTGELFFGEGSRLTVL.

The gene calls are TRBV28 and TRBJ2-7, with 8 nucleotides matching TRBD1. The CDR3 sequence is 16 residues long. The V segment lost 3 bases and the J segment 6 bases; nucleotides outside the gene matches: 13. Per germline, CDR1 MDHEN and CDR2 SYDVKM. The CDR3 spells CASSLGGGRGPGEQYF. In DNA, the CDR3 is TGTGCCAGCAGTTTGGGTGGTGGCAGGGGGCCCGGCGAGCAGTACTTC.

DNA for the CDR3: TGTGCCAGCAGCTTAGCTCGGGGGTGGAACACTGAAGCTTTCTTT. It specifies CASSLARGWNTEAFF. This chain joins TRBV11-1 and TRBJ1-1, with D perhaps matching TRBD1 (5 bases). V dropped 0 bases and J dropped 1 base, with 9 bases sitting between them. The CDR3 has 15 amino acids. The germline gives CDR1 SGHAT, CDR2 FQDESV (reference sequence). Drawing the rest from reference TRBV11-1 and TRBJ1-1, the complete variable domain is EAEVAQSPRYKITEKSQAVAFWCDPISGHATLYWYRQILGQGPELLVQFQDESVVDDSQLPKDRFSAERLKGVDSTLKIQPAELGDSAMYLCASSLARGWNTEAFFGQGTRLTVV.

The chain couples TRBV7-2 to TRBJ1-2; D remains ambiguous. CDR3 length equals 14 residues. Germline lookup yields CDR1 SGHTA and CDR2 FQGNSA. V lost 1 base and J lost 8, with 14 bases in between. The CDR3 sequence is CASSLDYGSWGYTF. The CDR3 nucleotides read TGTGCCAGCAGCTTAGATTACGGTTCTTGGGGCTACACCTTC.

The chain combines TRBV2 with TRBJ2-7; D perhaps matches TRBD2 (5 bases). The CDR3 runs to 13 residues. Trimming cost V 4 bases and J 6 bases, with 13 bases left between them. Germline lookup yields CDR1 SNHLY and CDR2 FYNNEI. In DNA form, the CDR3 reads TGTGCCAGCAGTGCCTCCGGGGTCGGCGAGCAGTACTTC. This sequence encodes CASSASGVGEQYF. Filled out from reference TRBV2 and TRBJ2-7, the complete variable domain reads EPEVTQTPSHQVTQMGQEVILRCVPISNHLYFYWYRQILGQKVEFLVSFYNNEISEKSEIFDDQFSVERPDGSNFTLKIRSTKLEDSAMYFCASSASGVGEQYFGPGTRLTVT.